The 3 T cell receptor beta chains below all came from one sample that was sequenced in a study of blood T cells in healthy people across ages. Through a sample-barcoded 5' primer and a J-beta primer mix, a second PCR was run for roughly 7 to 11 cycles. TCRdb fed the 5' RACE reads into MiXCR, producing one record per CDR3 protein. The table lists 800,000 to 1,300,000 distinct CDR3 sequences, less than 25% of them singletons. These same records also appear under a second study, on T cells of mothers and their children.

Input material: blood. The receptors were sampled from a girl aged 2-9 years in good health.

The chain is built from TRBV2 and TRBJ2-3; 9 bases line up with TRBD2. Germline V CDR1 and CDR2: SNHLY, FYNNEI. J gave up 0 bases and V 8 bases, and 6 bases lay outside the gene matches. This CDR3 has 15 amino acids. The CDR3: CASGRTSVSTDTQYF. For the CDR3, the DNA is TGTGCCAGCGGCCGGACTAGCGTTAGCACAGATACGCAGTATTTT.

The chain joins TRBV7-9 to TRBJ2-5; TRBD1 aligns across 7 bases. Germline lookup yields CDR1 SEHNR and CDR2 FQNEAQ (reference sequence). The CDR3 extends over 17 amino acids. V lost 5 bases, J lost 2 bases, and 14 bases stayed unmatched. CDR3 protein: CASSTRDSIKSQETQYF. The CDR3 nucleotides are TGTGCCAGCAGCACCCGGGACAGCATAAAGAGTCAAGAGACCCAGTACTTC.

Points on this clonotype: One end of the junction varies from germline; a read error may be responsible. The chain joins TRBV29-1 to TRBJ2-1; perhaps TRBD1 as D (6 bases). Germline CDR1 is SQVTM and CDR2 is ANQGSEA. The CDR3 covers 11 residues. CDR3 DNA: TGCAGCGTTGCAGGGGATTTTGTGTGTTACTTC. The encoded protein is CSVAGDFVCYF.